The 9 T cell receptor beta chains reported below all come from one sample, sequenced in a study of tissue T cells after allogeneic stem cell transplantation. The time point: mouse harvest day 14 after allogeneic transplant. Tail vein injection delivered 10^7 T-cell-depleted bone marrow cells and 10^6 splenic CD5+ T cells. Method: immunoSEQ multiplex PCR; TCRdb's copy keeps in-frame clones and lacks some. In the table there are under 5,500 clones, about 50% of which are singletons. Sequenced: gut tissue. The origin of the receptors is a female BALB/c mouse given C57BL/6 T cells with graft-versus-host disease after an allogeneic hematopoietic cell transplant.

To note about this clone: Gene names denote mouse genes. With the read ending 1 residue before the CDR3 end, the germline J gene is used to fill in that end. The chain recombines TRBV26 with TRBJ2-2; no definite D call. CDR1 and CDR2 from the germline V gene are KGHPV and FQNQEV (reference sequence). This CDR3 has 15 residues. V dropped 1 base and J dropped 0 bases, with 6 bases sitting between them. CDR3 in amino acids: CASSLFWTNTGQLYF. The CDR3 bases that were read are TGTGCCAGCAGTCTGTTCTGGACAAACACCGGGCAGCTCTAC. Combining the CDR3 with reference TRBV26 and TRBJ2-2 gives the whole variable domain NSKVIQTPRYLVKGQGQKAKMRCIPEKGHPVVFWYQQNKNNEFKFLINFQNQEVLQQIDMTEKRFSAECPSNSPCSLEIQSSEAGDSALYLCASSLFWTNTGQLYFGEGSKLTVL.

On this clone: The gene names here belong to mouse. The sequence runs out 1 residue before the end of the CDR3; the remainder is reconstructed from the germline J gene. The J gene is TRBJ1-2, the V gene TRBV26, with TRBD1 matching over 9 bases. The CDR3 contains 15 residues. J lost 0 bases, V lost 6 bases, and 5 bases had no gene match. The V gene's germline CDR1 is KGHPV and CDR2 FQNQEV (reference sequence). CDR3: CASSLTGGSNSDYTF. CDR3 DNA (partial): TGTGCCAGCAGCCTGACAGGGGGTTCAAACTCCGACTACACC.

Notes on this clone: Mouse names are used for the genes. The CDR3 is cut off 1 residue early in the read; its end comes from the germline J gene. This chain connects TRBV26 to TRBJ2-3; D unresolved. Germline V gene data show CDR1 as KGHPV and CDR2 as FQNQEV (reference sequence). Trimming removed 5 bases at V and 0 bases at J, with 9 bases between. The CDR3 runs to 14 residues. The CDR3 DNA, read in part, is TGTGCCAGCAGTAACGGCAATAGTGCAGAAACGCTGTAT. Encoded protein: CASSNGNSAETLY. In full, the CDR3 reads CASSNGNSAETLYF.

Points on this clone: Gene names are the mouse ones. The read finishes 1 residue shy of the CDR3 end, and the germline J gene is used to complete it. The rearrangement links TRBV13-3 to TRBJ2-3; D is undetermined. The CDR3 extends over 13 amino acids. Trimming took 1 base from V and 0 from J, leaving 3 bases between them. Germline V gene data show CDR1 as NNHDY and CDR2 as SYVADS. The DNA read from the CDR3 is TGTGCCAGCAGTGATTATAGTGCAGAAACGCTGTAT. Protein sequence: CASSDYSAETLY. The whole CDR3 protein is CASSDYSAETLYF.

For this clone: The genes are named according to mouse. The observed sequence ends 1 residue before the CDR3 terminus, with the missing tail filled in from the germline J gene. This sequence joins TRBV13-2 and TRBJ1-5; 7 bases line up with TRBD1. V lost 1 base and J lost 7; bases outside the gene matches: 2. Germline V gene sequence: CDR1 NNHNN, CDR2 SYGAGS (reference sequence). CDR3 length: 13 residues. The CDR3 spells CASGDPTGQAPLF. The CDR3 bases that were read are TGTGCCAGCGGTGATCCGACAGGGCAGGCTCCGCTT.

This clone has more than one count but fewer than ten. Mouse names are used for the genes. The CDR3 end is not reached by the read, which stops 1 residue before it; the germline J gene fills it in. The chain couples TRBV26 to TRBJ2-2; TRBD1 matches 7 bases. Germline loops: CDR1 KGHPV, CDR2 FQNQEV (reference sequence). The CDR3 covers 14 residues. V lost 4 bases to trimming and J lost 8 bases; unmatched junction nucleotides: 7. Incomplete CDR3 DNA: TGTGCCAGCAGTCCCTACAGGGGAGGGGGGCAGCTCTAC. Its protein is CASSPYRGGGQLY. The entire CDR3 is CASSPYRGGGQLYF.

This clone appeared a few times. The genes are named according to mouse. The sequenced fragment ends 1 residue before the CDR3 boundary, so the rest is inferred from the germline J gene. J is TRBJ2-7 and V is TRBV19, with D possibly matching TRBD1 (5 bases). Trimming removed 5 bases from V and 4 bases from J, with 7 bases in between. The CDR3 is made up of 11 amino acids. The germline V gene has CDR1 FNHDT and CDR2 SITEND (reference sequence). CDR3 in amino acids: CASRDKYEQYF. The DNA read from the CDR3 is TGTGCCAGCAGGGACAAATATGAACAGTAC.

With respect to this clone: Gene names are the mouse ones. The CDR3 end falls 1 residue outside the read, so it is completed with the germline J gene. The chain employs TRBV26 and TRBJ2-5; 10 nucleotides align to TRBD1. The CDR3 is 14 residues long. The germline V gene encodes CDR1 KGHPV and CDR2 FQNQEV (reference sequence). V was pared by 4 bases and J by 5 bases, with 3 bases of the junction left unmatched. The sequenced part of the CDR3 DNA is TGTGCCAGCAGTCCGGGACAGGGGAGAGACACCCAGTAC. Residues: CASSPGQGRDTQY. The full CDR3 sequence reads CASSPGQGRDTQYF.

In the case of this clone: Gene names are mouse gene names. CDR3 protein: CSSSPQNSYNSPLYF. The CDR3 bases that were read are TGCTCCAGCAGTCCACAGAATTCCTATAATTCGCCCCTCTAC. The J gene is TRBJ1-6, the V gene TRBV23; the D segment call TRBD1 is taken from the table without a DNA check. The read is 1 residue too short to cover the CDR3 end, so that end is filled in from the germline J gene. TRBJ1-6 is given ORF status, its function remaining uncertain. The CDR3 is made up of 15 amino acids. Germline V gene lookup returns CDR1 KGHTA and CDR2 FQNQQP.